Below, 4 T cell receptor beta chains from the same sample are listed, as sequenced in a study of early T cells in non-severe SARS-CoV-2 infection. TCRdb re-derived calls from the 5' RACE reads in MiXCR, one entry per CDR3 protein. The sample consists of about 19,000 distinct CDR3 sequences, roughly 4.4% of them appearing once. Source material: whole blood. All receptors derive from an adult who was a healthcare worker with PCR-confirmed SARS-CoV-2 infection or an uninfected control (not recorded which).

This clonotype was counted ten times or more. The chain carries TRBV11-3 and TRBJ2-3, with TRBD1 matching 9 bases. The V gene end was trimmed by 5 bases and the J gene end by 2 bases; junction bases not matched to a gene: 8. Germline-derived CDR1 and CDR2 are SGHNT and YENEEA. CDR3 length: 16 residues. CDR3 amino acids: CASSTGQGAYTDTQYF. CDR3 sequence (DNA): TGTGCCAGCAGCACGGGACAGGGAGCATACACAGATACGCAGTATTTT.

This clonotype has ten or more counts. The genes are TRBV6-5 and TRBJ2-7, with 10 bases aligning to TRBD1. J gave up 3 bases and V 5 bases, and 7 bases lay outside the gene matches. In germline, CDR1 is MNHEY, CDR2 SVGAGI. The CDR3 spans 15 residues. The DNA of the CDR3 is TGTGCCAGCAGTAGGCCCGGGACAGGGGTCTACGAGCAGTACTTC. This sequence encodes CASSRPGTGVYEQYF.

This clonotype has ten or more counts. The chain couples TRBV12-2 to TRBJ1-5; the listed D gene, TRBD1, was not tested against the DNA. TRBV12-2 is given as a pseudogene. This CDR3 is 17 amino acids long. In DNA form, the CDR3 reads TGTGCAAGTCGCCCCACGATAGGGGTTGGCAGCAATCAGCCCCAGCATTTT. Translated: CASRPTIGVGSNQPQHF.

This clonotype was seen ten or more times. This rearrangement joins TRBV20-1 to TRBJ2-5; 8 bases line up with TRBD2. This CDR3 has 14 residues. CDR1 and CDR2 (germline): DFQATT, SNEGSKA (reference sequence). V lost 3 bases and J lost 5; bases outside the gene matches: 8. CDR3 coding DNA: TGCAGTGCTAGTTATAGCGGGGTAGAGGAGACCCAGTACTTC. Translation gives CSASYSGVEETQYF.